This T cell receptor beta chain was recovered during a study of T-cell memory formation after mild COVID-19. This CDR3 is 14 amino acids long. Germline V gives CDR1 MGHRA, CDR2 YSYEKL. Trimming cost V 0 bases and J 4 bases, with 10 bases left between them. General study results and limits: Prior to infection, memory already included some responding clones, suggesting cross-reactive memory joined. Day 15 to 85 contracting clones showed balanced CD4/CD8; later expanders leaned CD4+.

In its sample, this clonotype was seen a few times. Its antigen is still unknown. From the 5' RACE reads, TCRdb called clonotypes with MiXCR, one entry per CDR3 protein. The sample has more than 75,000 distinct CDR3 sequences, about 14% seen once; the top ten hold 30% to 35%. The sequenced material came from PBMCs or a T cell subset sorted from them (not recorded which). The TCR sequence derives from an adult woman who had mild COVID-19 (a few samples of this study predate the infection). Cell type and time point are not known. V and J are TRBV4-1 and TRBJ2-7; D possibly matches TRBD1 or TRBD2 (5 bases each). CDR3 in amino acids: CASSQDLGTYEQYF. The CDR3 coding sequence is TGCGCCAGCAGCCAAGACCTAGGGACGTACGAGCAGTACTTC.